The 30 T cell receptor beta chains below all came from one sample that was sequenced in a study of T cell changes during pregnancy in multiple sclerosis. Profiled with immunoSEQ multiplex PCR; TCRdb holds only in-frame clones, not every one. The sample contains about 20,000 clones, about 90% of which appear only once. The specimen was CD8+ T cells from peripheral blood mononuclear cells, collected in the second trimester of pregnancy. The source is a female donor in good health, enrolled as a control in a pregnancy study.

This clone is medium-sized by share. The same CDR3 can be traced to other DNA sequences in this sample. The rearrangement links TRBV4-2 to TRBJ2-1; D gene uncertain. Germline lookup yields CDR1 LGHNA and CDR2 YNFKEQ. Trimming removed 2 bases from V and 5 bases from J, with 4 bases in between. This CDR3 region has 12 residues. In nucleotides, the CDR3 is TGTGCCAGCAGCCAAAGCGACAATGAGCAGTTCTTC. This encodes CASSQSDNEQFF.

CDR3 sequence (DNA): TGTGCCAGCAGCCCCACGGGGACACCGGACACAGATACGCAGTATTTT. As protein: CASSPTGTPDTDTQYF. This sequence joins TRBV9 and TRBJ2-3, with D maybe TRBD1 (6 bases). This CDR3 has 16 amino acids. CDR1 and CDR2 from the germline V gene are SGDLS and YYNGEE. V was cut by 4 bases and J by 2 bases, with 17 bases left in between.

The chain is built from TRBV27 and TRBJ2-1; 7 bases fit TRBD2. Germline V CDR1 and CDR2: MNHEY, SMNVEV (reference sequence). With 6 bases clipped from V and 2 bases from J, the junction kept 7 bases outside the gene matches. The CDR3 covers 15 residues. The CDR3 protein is CASSSGAGAYNEQFF. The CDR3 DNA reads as TGTGCCAGCAGCTCTGGGGCGGGAGCCTACAATGAGCAGTTCTTC.

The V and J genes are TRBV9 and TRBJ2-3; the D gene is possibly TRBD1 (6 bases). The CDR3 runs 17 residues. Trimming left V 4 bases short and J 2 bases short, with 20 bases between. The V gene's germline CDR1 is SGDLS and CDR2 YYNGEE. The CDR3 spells CASSPPVGAEYTDTQYF. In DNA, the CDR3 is TGTGCCAGCAGCCCCCCCGTGGGGGCTGAGTACACAGATACGCAGTATTTT.

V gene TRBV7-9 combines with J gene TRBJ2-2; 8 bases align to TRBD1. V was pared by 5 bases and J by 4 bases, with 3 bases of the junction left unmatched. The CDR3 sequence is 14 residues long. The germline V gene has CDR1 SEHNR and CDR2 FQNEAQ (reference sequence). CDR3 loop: CASSTGQGTGELFF. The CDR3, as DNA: TGTGCCAGCAGCACCGGACAGGGCACCGGGGAGCTGTTTTTT.

CDR3 nucleotide sequence: TGTGCCAGCAGCTGGCGCGAGGGGCACGGAGGGTTCACTGAAGCTTTCTTT. Amino acid sequence: CASSWREGHGGFTEAFF. This sequence joins TRBV11-1 and TRBJ1-1; possibly TRBD1 for D (5 bases). This CDR3 comprises 17 residues. Germline values: CDR1 SGHAT, CDR2 FQDESV (reference sequence). The ends were cut back, 4 bases at V and 4 bases at J, with 22 bases in the middle.

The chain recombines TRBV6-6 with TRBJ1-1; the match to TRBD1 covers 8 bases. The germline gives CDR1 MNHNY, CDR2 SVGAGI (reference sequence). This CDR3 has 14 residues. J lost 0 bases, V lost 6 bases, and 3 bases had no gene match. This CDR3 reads CASRTGAMNTEAFF. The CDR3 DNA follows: TGTGCCAGCAGGACAGGGGCTATGAACACTGAAGCTTTCTTT.

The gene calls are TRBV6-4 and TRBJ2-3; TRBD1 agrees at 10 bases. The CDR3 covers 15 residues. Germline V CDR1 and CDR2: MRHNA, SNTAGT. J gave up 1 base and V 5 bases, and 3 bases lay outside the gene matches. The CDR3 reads CASSTGTGGTDTQYF. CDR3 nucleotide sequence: TGTGCCAGCAGTACCGGGACAGGGGGCACAGATACGCAGTATTTT.

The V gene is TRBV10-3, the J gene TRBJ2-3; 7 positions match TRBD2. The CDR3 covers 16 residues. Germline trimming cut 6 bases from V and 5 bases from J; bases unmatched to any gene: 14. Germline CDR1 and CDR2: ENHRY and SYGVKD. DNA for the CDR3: TGTGCCATCAGGACCGGACTAGATGTAGTGATAGATACGCAGTATTTT. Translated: CAIRTGLDVVIDTQYF.

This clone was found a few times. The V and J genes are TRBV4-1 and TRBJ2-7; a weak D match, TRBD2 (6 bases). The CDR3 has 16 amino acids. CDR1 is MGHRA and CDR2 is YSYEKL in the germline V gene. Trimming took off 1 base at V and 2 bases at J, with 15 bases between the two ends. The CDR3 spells CASSQATGLITYEQYF. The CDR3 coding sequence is TGCGCCAGCAGCCAAGCCACGGGACTCATAACCTACGAGCAGTACTTC.

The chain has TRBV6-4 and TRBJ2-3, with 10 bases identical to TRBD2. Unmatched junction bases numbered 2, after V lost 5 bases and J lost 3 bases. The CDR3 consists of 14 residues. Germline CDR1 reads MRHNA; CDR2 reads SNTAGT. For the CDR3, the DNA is TGTGCCAGCAGTAGAGCGGGAGGGACAGATACGCAGTATTTT. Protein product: CASSRAGGTDTQYF.

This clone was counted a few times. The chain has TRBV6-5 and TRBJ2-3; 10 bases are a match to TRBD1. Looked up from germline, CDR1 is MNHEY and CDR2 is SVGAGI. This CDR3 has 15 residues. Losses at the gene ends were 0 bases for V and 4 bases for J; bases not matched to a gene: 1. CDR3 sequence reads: CASSYSTGGADTQYF. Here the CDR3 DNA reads TGTGCCAGCAGTTACTCGACAGGGGGCGCAGATACGCAGTATTTT.

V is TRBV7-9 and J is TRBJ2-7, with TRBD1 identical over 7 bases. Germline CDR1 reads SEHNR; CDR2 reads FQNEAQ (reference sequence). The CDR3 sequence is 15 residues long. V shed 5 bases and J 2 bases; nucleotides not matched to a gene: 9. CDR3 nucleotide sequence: TGTGCCAGCAGCCGCCCCGGGACAGAGACCTACGAGCAGTACTTC. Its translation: CASSRPGTETYEQYF. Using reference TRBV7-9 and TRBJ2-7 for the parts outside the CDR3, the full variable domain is DTGVSQNPRHKITKRGQNVTFRCDPISEHNRLYWYRQTLGQGPEFLTYFQNEAQLEKSRLLSDRFSAERPKGSFSTLEIQRTEQGDSAMYLCASSRPGTETYEQYFGPGTRLTVT.

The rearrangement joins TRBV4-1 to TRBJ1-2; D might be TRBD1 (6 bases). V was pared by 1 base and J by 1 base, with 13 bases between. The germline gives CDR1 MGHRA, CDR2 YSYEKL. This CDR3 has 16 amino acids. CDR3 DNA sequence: TGCGCCAGCAGCCAAGCCGGGACATCCATTAACTATGGCTACACCTTC. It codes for CASSQAGTSINYGYTF.

As DNA, the CDR3 is TGCGCCAGCAGCCAGAGAACGATTTCAACTAATGAAAAACTGTTTTTT. Protein product: CASSQRTISTNEKLFF. The chain uses TRBV4-1 and TRBJ1-4; D unresolved. V lost 3 bases and J 0 bases, leaving 11 bases between the germline ends. CDR1 is MGHRA and CDR2 is YSYEKL in the germline V gene. The CDR3 covers 16 residues.

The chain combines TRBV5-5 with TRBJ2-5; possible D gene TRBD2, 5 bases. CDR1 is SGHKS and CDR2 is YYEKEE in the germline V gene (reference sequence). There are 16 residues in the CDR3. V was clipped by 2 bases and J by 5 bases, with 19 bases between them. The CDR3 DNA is TGTGCCAGCAGCTTATACTCAGCGGCGAGAGGGGAGACCCAGTACTTC. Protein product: CASSLYSAARGETQYF.

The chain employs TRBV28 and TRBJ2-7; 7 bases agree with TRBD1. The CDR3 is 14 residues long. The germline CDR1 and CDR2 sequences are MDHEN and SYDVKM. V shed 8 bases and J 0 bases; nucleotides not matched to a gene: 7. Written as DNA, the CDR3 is TGTGCCAGCGTCGGACAGGTCGTCTCCTACGAGCAGTACTTC. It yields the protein CASVGQVVSYEQYF. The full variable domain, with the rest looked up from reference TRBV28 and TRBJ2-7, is DVKVTQSSRYLVKRTGEKVFLECVQDMDHENMFWYRQDPGLGLRLIYFSYDVKMKEKGDIPEGYSVSREKKERFSLILESASTNQTSMYLCASVGQVVSYEQYFGPGTRLTVT.

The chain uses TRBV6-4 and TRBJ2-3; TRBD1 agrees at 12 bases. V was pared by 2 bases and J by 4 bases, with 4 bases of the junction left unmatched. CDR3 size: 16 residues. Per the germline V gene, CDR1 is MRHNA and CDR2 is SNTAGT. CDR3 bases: TGTGCCAGCAGTGACGGGGGACAGGGGGCGGCAGATACGCAGTATTTT. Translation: CASSDGGQGAADTQYF.

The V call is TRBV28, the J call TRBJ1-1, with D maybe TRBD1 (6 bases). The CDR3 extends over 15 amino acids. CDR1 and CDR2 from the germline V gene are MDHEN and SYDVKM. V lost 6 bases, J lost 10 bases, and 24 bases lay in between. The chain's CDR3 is CASSPTGWGYQAAFF. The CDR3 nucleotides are TGTGCCAGCAGCCCAACAGGGTGGGGGTATCAGGCAGCTTTCTTT.

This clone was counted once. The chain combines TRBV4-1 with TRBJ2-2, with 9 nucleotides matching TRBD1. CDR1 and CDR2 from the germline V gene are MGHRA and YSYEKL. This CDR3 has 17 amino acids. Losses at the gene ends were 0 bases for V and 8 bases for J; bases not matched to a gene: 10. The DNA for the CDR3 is TGCGCCAGCAGCCAAGATCAGGGGACAGGGCTTAGGGGGGAGCTGTTTTTT. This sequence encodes CASSQDQGTGLRGELFF.

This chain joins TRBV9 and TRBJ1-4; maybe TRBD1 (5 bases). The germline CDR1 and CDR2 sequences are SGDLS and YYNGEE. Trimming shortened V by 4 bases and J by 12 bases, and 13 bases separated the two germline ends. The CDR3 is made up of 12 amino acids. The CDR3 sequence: CASSPYRGELFF. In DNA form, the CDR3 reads TGTGCCAGCAGCCCGTACCGGGGGGAACTGTTTTTT.

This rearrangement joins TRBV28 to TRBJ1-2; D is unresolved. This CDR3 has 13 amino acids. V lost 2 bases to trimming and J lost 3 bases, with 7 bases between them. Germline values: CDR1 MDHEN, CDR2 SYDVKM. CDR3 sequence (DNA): TGTGCCAGCAGTTTACCGGGTGACTATGGCTACACCTTC. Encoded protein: CASSLPGDYGYTF.

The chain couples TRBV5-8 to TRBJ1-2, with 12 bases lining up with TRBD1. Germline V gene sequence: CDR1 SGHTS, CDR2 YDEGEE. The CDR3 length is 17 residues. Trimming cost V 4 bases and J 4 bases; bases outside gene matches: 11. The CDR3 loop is CASSHRDRGPLGYGYTF. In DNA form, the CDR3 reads TGTGCCAGCAGCCACCGGGACAGGGGGCCCCTGGGCTATGGCTACACCTTC.

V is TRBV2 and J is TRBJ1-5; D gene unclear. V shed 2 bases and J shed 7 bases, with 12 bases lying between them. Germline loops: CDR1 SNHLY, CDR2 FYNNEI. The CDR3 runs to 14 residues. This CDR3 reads CASSEPGVKQPQHF. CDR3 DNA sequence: TGTGCCAGCAGTGAACCCGGTGTGAAGCAGCCCCAGCATTTT. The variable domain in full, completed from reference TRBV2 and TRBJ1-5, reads EPEVTQTPSHQVTQMGQEVILRCVPISNHLYFYWYRQILGQKVEFLVSFYNNEISEKSEIFDDQFSVERPDGSNFTLKIRSTKLEDSAMYFCASSEPGVKQPQHFGDGTRLSIL.

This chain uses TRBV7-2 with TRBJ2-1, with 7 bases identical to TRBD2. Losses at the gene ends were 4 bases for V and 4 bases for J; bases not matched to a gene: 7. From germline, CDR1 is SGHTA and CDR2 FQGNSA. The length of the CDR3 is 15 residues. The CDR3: CASSSISGPYNEQFF. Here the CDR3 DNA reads TGTGCCAGCAGCTCCATTAGCGGGCCATACAATGAGCAGTTCTTC.

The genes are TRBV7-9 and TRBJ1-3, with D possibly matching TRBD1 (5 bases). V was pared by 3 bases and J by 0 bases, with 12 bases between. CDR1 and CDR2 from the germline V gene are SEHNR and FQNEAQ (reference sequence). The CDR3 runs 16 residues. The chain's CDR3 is CASSLGFGHSGNTIYF. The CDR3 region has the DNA TGTGCCAGCAGCTTGGGGTTCGGACACTCTGGAAACACCATATATTTT.

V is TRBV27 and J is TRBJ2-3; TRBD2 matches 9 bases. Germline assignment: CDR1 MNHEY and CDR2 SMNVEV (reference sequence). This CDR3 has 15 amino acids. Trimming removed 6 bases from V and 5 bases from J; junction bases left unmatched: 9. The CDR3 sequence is CASRRKREVVDTQYF. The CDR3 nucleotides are TGTGCCAGCAGGCGGAAGCGGGAGGTGGTAGATACGCAGTATTTT.

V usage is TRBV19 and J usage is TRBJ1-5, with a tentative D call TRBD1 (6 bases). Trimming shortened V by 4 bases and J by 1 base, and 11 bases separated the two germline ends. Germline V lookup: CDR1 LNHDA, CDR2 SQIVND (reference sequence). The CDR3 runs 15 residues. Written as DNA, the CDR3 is TGTGCCAGTAGTACGACAGGAGAAAGCAATCAGCCCCAGCATTTT. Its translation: CASSTTGESNQPQHF.

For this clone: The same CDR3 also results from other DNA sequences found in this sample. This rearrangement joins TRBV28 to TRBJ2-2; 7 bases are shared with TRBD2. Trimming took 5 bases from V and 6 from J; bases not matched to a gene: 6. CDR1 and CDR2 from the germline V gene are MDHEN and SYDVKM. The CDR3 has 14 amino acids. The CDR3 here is CASSRTSAAGELFF. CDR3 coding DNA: TGTGCCAGCAGTCGAACTAGCGCCGCCGGGGAGCTGTTTTTT.

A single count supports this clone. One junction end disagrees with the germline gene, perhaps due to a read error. The CDR3 region is CASTLGQGTDTQYF. CDR3 DNA sequence: TGTGCCAGCACCTTAGGACAGGGGACAGATACGCAGTATTTT. The gene calls are TRBV13 and TRBJ2-3, with 9 bases lining up with TRBD1. The germline gives CDR1 PRHDT, CDR2 FYEKMQ (reference sequence). CDR3 size: 14 residues.